These 24 T cell receptor beta chains were sequenced from one sample in a study of Ad26.COV2.S vaccination and SARS-CoV-2 variants. Treatment here: about 20 received Ad26.COV2.S at low or high dose, single or two shots; 5 received placebo; per-sample allocation not given. Samples analyzed were those drawn on day 63 after the first vaccine or placebo injection. Produced via immunoSEQ multiplex PCR; TCRdb's table is partial and in-frame only. This table has about 380,000 clones, roughly 80% appearing once. Sequenced here: peripheral blood, sampled in a trial of Ad26.COV2.S vaccine versus placebo. These receptors originate from a person between 18 and 60 years old who received the Ad26.COV2.S COVID-19 vaccine or a placebo.

In this sample, this clone turned up once. The CDR3 region has the DNA TGTGCCAGCTCTCTCGGGACATCGACCTACGAGCAGTACTTC. Amino acids: CASSLGTSTYEQYF. The gene calls are TRBV18 and TRBJ2-7; maybe TRBD1 (6 bases). This CDR3 has 14 amino acids. Looked up from germline, CDR1 is KGHSH and CDR2 is LQKENI. V shed 6 bases and J shed 2 bases, with 14 bases lying between them.

The chain employs TRBV27 and TRBJ1-2, with TRBD1 matching 10 bases. The CDR3 sequence is 14 residues long. Looked up from germline, CDR1 is MNHEY and CDR2 is SMNVEV (reference sequence). J was trimmed by 4 bases and V by 5 bases; bases with no gene match: 4. The CDR3 reads CASSETGGLYGYTF. The CDR3 bases are TGTGCCAGCAGTGAGACAGGGGGCCTCTATGGCTACACCTTC.

This sequence joins TRBV5-5 and TRBJ1-3, with a possible D match to TRBD1 (6 bases). Germline CDR1 SGHKS, CDR2 YYEKEE (reference sequence). Trimming took 0 bases from V and 0 from J, leaving 13 bases between them. This CDR3 comprises 17 residues. The CDR3 coding sequence is TGTGCCAGCAGCTTGGTTTCGGGACACGTCTCTGGAAACACCATATATTTT. Translated, it gives CASSLVSGHVSGNTIYF.

This sequence joins TRBV6-5 and TRBJ2-5, with a possible D match to TRBD2 (6 bases). The germline V gene has CDR1 MNHEY and CDR2 SVGAGI. The V end lost 2 bases, the J end lost 5 bases, and 18 bases lay between the germline ends. The CDR3 sequence is 16 residues long. In DNA form, the CDR3 reads TGTGCCAGCAGTTACATCTCTAGGGGAGGTTTGGAGACCCAGTACTTC. This codes for CASSYISRGGLETQYF.

Points on this clone: Other DNA sequences within the sample encode an identical CDR3. The V gene is TRBV19, the J gene TRBJ1-5; no reliable D call. CDR1 and CDR2 from the germline V gene are LNHDA and SQIVND (reference sequence). V shed 10 bases and J shed 4 bases, with 11 bases lying between them. The CDR3 runs to 12 residues. CDR3 in DNA: TGTGCCACTGGATTAGGGAATCAGCCCCAGCATTTT. Amino acids: CATGLGNQPQHF.

This chain links TRBV14 with TRBJ1-2; 7 positions match TRBD1. The CDR3 contains 13 residues. The J segment lost 4 bases and the V segment lost 6 bases, leaving 5 bases of the junction unmatched. CDR1 and CDR2 from the germline V gene are SGHDN and FVKESK. This CDR3 reads CASSGDSFYGYTF. In nucleotides, the CDR3 is TGTGCCAGCAGTGGGGACAGCTTCTATGGCTACACCTTC. The variable domain in full, completed from reference TRBV14 and TRBJ1-2, reads EAGVTQFPSHSVIEKGQTVTLRCDPISGHDNLYWYRRVMGKEIKFLLHFVKESKQDESGMPNNRFLAERTGGTYSTLKVQPAELEDSGVYFCASSGDSFYGYTFGSGTRLTVV.

The chain links TRBV7-9 to TRBJ2-7, with D unresolved. V lost 5 bases and J lost 3, with 5 bases in between. CDR3 size: 11 residues. From germline, CDR1 is SEHNR and CDR2 FQNEAQ (reference sequence). For the CDR3, the DNA is TGTGCCAGCAGCCTAAACTACGAGCAGTACTTC. This encodes CASSLNYEQYF.

The V call is TRBV7-2, the J call TRBJ2-5; 9 nucleotides align to TRBD2. Germline V gene sequence: CDR1 SGHTA, CDR2 FQGNSA. The CDR3 is made up of 15 amino acids. Unmatched junction bases numbered 10, after V lost 5 bases and J lost 6 bases. The DNA of the CDR3 is TGTGCCAGCAGCCCCGGCAGCGGGGGGTGGAAGACCCAGTACTTC. Protein: CASSPGSGGWKTQYF.

The rearrangement joins TRBV4-2 to TRBJ1-1; 7 bases line up with TRBD1. This CDR3 comprises 17 residues. CDR1 and CDR2 (germline): LGHNA, YNFKEQ. V gave up 2 bases and J gave up 4 bases; unmatched junction bases: 13. DNA for the CDR3: TGTGCCAGCAGCCAACCACCGACAGGGCGTAATGGCACTGAAGCTTTCTTT. This codes for CASSQPPTGRNGTEAFF.

The chain has TRBV7-3 and TRBJ2-5, with 9 nucleotides matching TRBD2. Trimming cost V 2 bases and J 0 bases; bases outside gene matches: 1. CDR1 is SGHTA and CDR2 is FQGTGA in the germline V gene. CDR3 length: 15 amino acids. The CDR3 loop reads CASSLLAGYQETQYF. In DNA, the CDR3 is TGTGCCAGCAGCTTACTAGCGGGATACCAAGAGACCCAGTACTTC.

V is TRBV6-6 and J is TRBJ1-5; 7 positions agree with TRBD1. With 4 bases clipped from V and 6 bases from J, the junction kept 12 bases outside the gene matches. The CDR3 length is 16 residues. The V gene's germline CDR1 is MNHNY and CDR2 SVGAGI (reference sequence). The CDR3 region is CASSSWSDRVGQPQHF. CDR3 coding DNA: TGTGCCAGCAGTTCGTGGTCAGACAGGGTAGGTCAGCCCCAGCATTTT.

The chain combines TRBV7-2 with TRBJ2-6; the D gene is possibly TRBD1 (6 bases). V was shortened by 2 bases and J by 1 base, with 15 bases between the two germline ends. Germline CDR1 and CDR2: SGHTA and FQGNSA. The CDR3 loop spans 18 amino acids. This CDR3 is CASSLLRTEISGANVLTF. CDR3 nucleotides: TGTGCCAGCAGCTTATTGAGGACAGAAATTTCTGGGGCCAACGTCCTGACTTTC.

Only one count was recorded for this clone. The chain combines TRBV7-3 with TRBJ2-5, with D tentatively TRBD2 (7 bases). The CDR3 length is 17 residues. Per the germline V gene, CDR1 is SGHTA and CDR2 is FQGTGA. V was clipped by 0 bases and J by 1 base, with 15 bases between them. CDR3 sequence reads: CASSLTGGLPGQETQYF. In nucleotides, the CDR3 is TGTGCCAGCAGCTTAACCGGGGGGCTCCCGGGCCAAGAGACCCAGTACTTC.

This chain joins TRBV7-9 and TRBJ1-6, with TRBD1 matching 7 bases. Germline V lookup: CDR1 SEHNR, CDR2 FQNEAQ (reference sequence). The CDR3 loop spans 16 amino acids. The V gene end was trimmed by 6 bases and the J gene end by 0 bases; junction bases not matched to a gene: 5. CDR3 in DNA: TGTGCCAGCAGACCGGGACAGAGCTCCTATAATTCACCCCTCCACTTT. This sequence encodes CASRPGQSSYNSPLHF.

V gene TRBV28 combines with J gene TRBJ2-7; 10 bases are a match to TRBD2. V dropped 9 bases and J dropped 1; count of bases not matched to a gene: 6. This CDR3 has 14 residues. CDR1 and CDR2 (germline): MDHEN, SYDVKM. CDR3 residues: CASLGLAFSYEQYF. The CDR3, as DNA: TGTGCCAGTTTGGGACTAGCGTTTTCCTACGAGCAGTACTTC.

J is TRBJ1-1 and V is TRBV7-2; no definite D call. Germline lookup yields CDR1 SGHTA and CDR2 FQGNSA. V lost 6 bases to trimming and J lost 1 base, with 9 bases between them. This CDR3 region has 13 residues. In nucleotides, the CDR3 is TGTGCCAGCAGTCCTGGATGGAACACTGAAGCTTTCTTT. Amino acid sequence: CASSPGWNTEAFF.

With respect to this clone: This sample includes further DNA sequences coding for the same CDR3. This sequence joins TRBV6-6 and TRBJ2-3; D is uncertain. There are 14 residues in the CDR3. V was trimmed by 0 bases and J by 0 bases, leaving 4 bases between them. Germline V gene lookup returns CDR1 MNHNY and CDR2 SVGAGI (reference sequence). The CDR3 coding sequence is TGTGCCAGCAGTTACTCGGGCAGCACAGATACGCAGTATTTT. Amino acids: CASSYSGSTDTQYF.

The chain recombines TRBV4-3 with TRBJ1-3, with 9 bases lining up with TRBD1. This CDR3 spans 15 amino acids. V shed 3 bases, J shed 4 bases, and the junction held 4 bases outside the gene matches. The germline CDR1 and CDR2 sequences are LGHNA and YSLEER. The DNA for the CDR3 is TGCGCCAGCAGCCAGTGGACAGGGGAAGGAAACACCATATATTTT. Translated, it gives CASSQWTGEGNTIYF.

This clone was seen only a few times. This chain connects TRBV4-1 to TRBJ1-2, with TRBD1 matching 7 bases. The CDR3 runs to 17 residues. Per germline, CDR1 MGHRA and CDR2 YSYEKL. The V segment lost 4 bases and the J segment 4 bases; nucleotides outside the gene matches: 15. The CDR3 here is CASSRRQGGVLFYGYTF. The CDR3 region has the DNA TGCGCCAGCAGCCGTCGACAGGGTGGGGTCCTCTTCTATGGCTACACCTTC.

This clone came up once. CDR3 region: CAIQKEGGTQYF. For the CDR3, the DNA is TGTGCCATCCAAAAAGAAGGAGGTACGCAGTATTTT. The chain couples TRBV10-3 to TRBJ2-3; tentative D call: TRBD2 (5 bases). Trimming removed 8 bases from V and 8 bases from J, with 14 bases in between. Germline V gives CDR1 ENHRY, CDR2 SYGVKD. The CDR3 sequence is 12 residues long.

The chain links TRBV9 to TRBJ2-1, with 9 bases fitting TRBD2. V lost 4 bases to trimming and J lost 7 bases; unmatched junction nucleotides: 18. The length of the CDR3 is 18 residues. Per germline, CDR1 SGDLS and CDR2 YYNGEE. The chain's CDR3 is CASSSRGGSGGLLNEQFF. The CDR3 DNA follows: TGTGCCAGCAGCTCTAGAGGGGGGAGCGGGGGGCTCCTTAATGAGCAGTTCTTC.

Many counts were recorded for this clone. The genes are TRBV6-1 and TRBJ1-1, with D hard to call. The CDR3 is 14 residues long. Trimming removed 2 bases at V and 5 bases at J, with 12 bases between. The germline gives CDR1 MNHNS, CDR2 SASEGT. The CDR3 protein is CASSENGWVTEAFF. CDR3 DNA sequence: TGTGCCAGCAGTGAAAATGGATGGGTAACTGAAGCTTTCTTT.

V is TRBV11-2 and J is TRBJ1-2; a weak D match, TRBD1 (6 bases). The germline V gene encodes CDR1 SGHAT and CDR2 FQNNGV. This CDR3 contains 13 residues. V was shortened by 5 bases and J by 3 bases, with 10 bases between the two germline ends. The CDR3 DNA reads TGTGCCAGCAGCCCGGACAGAGACTATGGCTACACCTTC. Its translation is CASSPDRDYGYTF.

V is TRBV6-4 and J is TRBJ2-5, with 7 nucleotides matching TRBD2. The ends lost 3 bases at V and 2 bases at J; junction bases unmatched: 0. Per the germline V gene, CDR1 is MRHNA and CDR2 is SNTAGT. The CDR3 length is 13 residues. The CDR3 nucleotides read TGTGCCAGCAGTGAGCGGGAGCAAGAGACCCAGTACTTC. It is translated as CASSEREQETQYF.